These 10 T cell receptor beta chains originate from one sample sequenced in a study of CD8+CD57+ T cells in acquired aplastic anemia. Before being chosen for sequencing, patients had shown CD8+CD57+ cell expansion by flow cytometry. It was genomic DNA that served as the template for profiling TCR beta VDJ and CDR3. Using its own MiXCR run on the reads, TCRdb lists one record per CDR3 protein. The sample records under 500,000 distinct CDR3 sequences, around a third being singletons. The sample comprised sorted CD4+, CD8+, or CD8+CD57+ T cells (not recorded which) from PBMCs. The source of these receptors is a human donor with aplastic anemia.

This clonotype has more than one count but fewer than ten. V gene TRBV9 combines with J gene TRBJ2-1, with D unresolved. V lost 3 bases and J lost 2, with 9 bases in between. This CDR3 region has 14 residues. Germline CDR1 SGDLS, CDR2 YYNGEE. The CDR3 here is CASSGLSPYNEQFF. The CDR3 DNA follows: TGTGCCAGCAGCGGTCTCTCTCCCTACAATGAGCAGTTCTTC.

This clonotype occurred a few times. The V and J genes are TRBV10-3 and TRBJ2-7; 7 positions match TRBD1. Germline loops: CDR1 ENHRY, CDR2 SYGVKD. Trimming took 10 bases from V and 4 from J; bases not matched to a gene: 13. The CDR3 loop spans 14 amino acids. The CDR3 sequence: CASSQWTGLYEQYF. In DNA form, the CDR3 reads TGTGCCAGCAGCCAATGGACAGGTCTTTACGAGCAGTACTTC.

This clonotype was seen ten or more times. The chain employs TRBV16 and TRBJ1-1; D call uncertain. Trimming pared 1 base from V and 6 bases from J, leaving 6 bases between. From germline, CDR1 is KGHSY and CDR2 FQNENV. The CDR3 length is 12 residues. The CDR3 region has the DNA TGTGCCAGCAGCCAATTCGTTCCTGAAGCTTTCTTT. Amino acids: CASSQFVPEAFF.

This chain links TRBV12-3 or TRBV12-4 with TRBJ1-4, with D possibly matching TRBD1 (5 bases). The ends were cut back, 5 bases at V and 0 bases at J, with 10 bases in the middle. This CDR3 contains 15 residues. In DNA, the CDR3 is TGTGCCAGCAGTCACTCGACAGCAACTAATGAAAAACTGTTTTTT. Translation gives CASSHSTATNEKLFF.

Worth noting for this clonotype: One end of the junction is discordant with germline, which a read error may explain. The genes are TRBV19 and TRBJ1-1, with no clear D. CDR3 length: 13 residues. Germline CDR1 and CDR2: LNHDA and SQIVND (reference sequence). DNA for the CDR3: TGTGCCAGTAAAACGGAGAGGAACGCTGAAGCTTTCTTT. It yields the protein CASKTERNAEAFF.

Worth noting for this clonotype: An end of the junction differs from the germline gene, which may be a read error. This chain uses TRBV2 with TRBJ1-5, with 10 bases that match TRBD1. The CDR3 contains 13 residues. Germline values: CDR1 SNHLY, CDR2 FYNNEI. The CDR3 protein is CTSGGQGVQPQHF. The CDR3 nucleotides are TGTACCAGCGGTGGACAGGGGGTTCAGCCCCAGCATTTT. Full variable domain (remainder filled in from reference TRBV2 and TRBJ1-5): EPEVTQTPSHQVTQMGQEVILRCVPISNHLYFYWYRQILGQKVEFLVSFYNNEISEKSEIFDDQFSVERPDGSNFTLKIRSTKLEDSAMYFCTSGGQGVQPQHFGDGTRLSIL.

The V and J genes are TRBV7-9 and TRBJ2-7, with a weak D call TRBD2 (6 bases). Germline CDR1 and CDR2: SEHNR and FQNEAQ (reference sequence). Trimming removed 1 base at V and 5 bases at J, with 12 bases between. This CDR3 comprises 14 residues. Here the CDR3 DNA reads TGTGCCAGCAGCTTAGGTTCGGGGGTTGACGAGCAGTACTTC. Its translation is CASSLGSGVDEQYF.

This chain connects TRBV9 to TRBJ2-2, with 9 bases fitting TRBD1. This CDR3 contains 16 residues. V was pared by 4 bases and J by 4 bases, with 8 bases of the junction left unmatched. Germline V gene data show CDR1 as SGDLS and CDR2 as YYNGEE. Here the CDR3 DNA reads TGTGCCAGCAGCTCGGGACAGGGATTAGGCACCGGGGAGCTGTTTTTT. Its translation is CASSSGQGLGTGELFF.

This clonotype was picked up a small number of times. This rearrangement joins TRBV12-3 or TRBV12-4 to TRBJ1-4, with D maybe TRBD1 (5 bases). CDR3 length: 12 amino acids. V was clipped by 4 bases and J by 10 bases, with 10 bases between them. The CDR3 DNA sequence: TGTGCCAGCAGTTCACGAAGGGGAAAACTGTTTTTT. Amino acids: CASSSRRGKLFF.

V gene TRBV19 combines with J gene TRBJ1-5; 9 nucleotides align to TRBD1. The CDR3 runs to 16 residues. Germline V gene lookup returns CDR1 LNHDA and CDR2 SQIVND (reference sequence). The ends lost 2 bases at V and 7 bases at J; junction bases unmatched: 9. CDR3 nucleotide sequence: TGTGCCAGTAGTATATCTACCCGGGACAGGGCGCAGCCCCAGCATTTT. Amino acids: CASSISTRDRAQPQHF.